Each of the 29 T cell receptor beta chains below was sequenced from the same sample in a study of T cells after yellow fever vaccination. TCRdb itself ran the 5' RACE reads through MiXCR, one entry per CDR3 protein. The sample holds approximately 600,000 distinct CDR3 sequences; over 9% are singletons and the top ten take around 14%. The specimen was PBMCs, collected on the day of the yellow fever booster vaccination. All receptors come from a man aged 25-45 years who received the YFV17D yellow fever vaccine.

This clonotype was observed a few times. The chain uses TRBV7-2 and TRBJ2-7; no firm D call. Per germline, CDR1 SGHTA and CDR2 FQGNSA. V shed 5 bases and J shed 0 bases, with 11 bases lying between them. The CDR3 is 14 residues long. CDR3 sequence: CASSPSASSYEQYF. The CDR3 DNA reads TGTGCCAGCAGCCCCAGCGCCAGCTCCTACGAGCAGTACTTC. Using reference TRBV7-2 and TRBJ2-7 for the parts outside the CDR3, the full variable domain is GAGVSQSPSNKVTEKGKDVELRCDPISGHTALYWYRQSLGQGLEFLIYFQGNSAPDKSGLPSDRFSAERTGGSVSTLTIQRTQQEDSAVYLCASSPSASSYEQYFGPGTRLTVT.

This clonotype came up a few times. The rearrangement links TRBV7-2 to TRBJ2-7; D tentatively reads TRBD1 or TRBD2 (5 bases each). The V end was cut by 8 bases, the J end by 0 bases, with 17 bases between. Germline V lookup: CDR1 SGHTA, CDR2 FQGNSA. The CDR3 runs to 15 residues. In DNA form, the CDR3 reads TGTGCCAGCGCAACCAGCCGGGGACCCTCCTACGAGCAGTACTTC. It is translated as CASATSRGPSYEQYF.

This clonotype was seen a handful of times. This chain connects TRBV10-2 to TRBJ2-2; D gene unclear. The V end was cut by 5 bases, the J end by 6 bases, with 7 bases between. Germline V gives CDR1 WSHSY, CDR2 SAAADI. The CDR3 is 12 amino acids. The CDR3 DNA reads TGCGCCAGCAGTCCAGTCTCCGGGGAGCTGTTTTTT. As protein: CASSPVSGELFF.

The gene calls are TRBV29-1 and TRBJ2-5; maybe TRBD2 (7 bases). V lost 4 bases to trimming and J lost 4 bases, with 13 bases between them. Germline CDR1 and CDR2: SQVTM and ANQGSEA. The length of the CDR3 is 13 residues. The CDR3 region has the DNA TGCAGCGTTGGAGGGGGGGGTGCAGAGACCCAGTACTTC. Its protein product is CSVGGGGAETQYF. The full variable domain, completed using reference TRBV29-1 and TRBJ2-5, is SAVISQKPSRDICQRGTSLTIQCQVDSQVTMMFWYRQQPGQSLTLIATANQGSEATYESGFVIDKFPISRPNLTFSTLTVSNMSPEDSSIYLCSVGGGGAETQYFGPGTRLLVL.

The V gene is TRBV6-2 or TRBV6-3, the J gene TRBJ1-6; D remains ambiguous. CDR3 length: 14 residues. The germline V and J ends were trimmed by 6 bases and 9 bases, with 15 bases remaining between them. Germline V lookup: CDR1 MNHEY, CDR2 SVGEGT. Here the CDR3 DNA reads TGTGCCAGCAGAGGCGACGGCTTTAGTTCACCCCTCCACTTT. This gives the protein CASRGDGFSSPLHF.

The V and J genes are TRBV7-8 and TRBJ2-7; unclear D gene. The CDR3 runs 12 residues. From germline, CDR1 is SGHVS and CDR2 FQNEAQ. V was clipped by 8 bases and J by 2 bases, with 10 bases between them. CDR3 sequence reads: CASQDTTYEQYF. DNA for the CDR3: TGTGCCAGCCAAGATACAACCTACGAGCAGTACTTC.

V is TRBV12-3 or TRBV12-4 and J is TRBJ1-2; no definite D call. Between the trimmed V and J ends, which lost 6 bases and 8 bases, there was a span of 19 bases. CDR3 length: 14 amino acids. The CDR3 spells CASSKTGPIYGYTF. CDR3 DNA: TGTGCCAGCAGCAAGACCGGTCCCATTTACGGCTACACCTTC.

This clonotype was counted a few times. The chain's CDR3 is CASSGKVDGDNYGYTF. In nucleotides, the CDR3 is TGTGCCAGCAGCGGAAAAGTGGACGGCGATAACTATGGCTACACCTTC. The chain links TRBV5-6 to TRBJ1-2; D unresolved. The CDR3 is 16 residues long. Per germline, CDR1 SGHDT and CDR2 YYEEEE. Trimming removed 4 bases from V and 1 base from J, with 17 bases in between.

This clonotype was observed a handful of times. The rearrangement uses TRBV9 and TRBJ2-5; 14 bases fit TRBD2. J was trimmed by 4 bases and V by 6 bases; bases with no gene match: 8. This CDR3 contains 16 residues. Germline loops: CDR1 SGDLS, CDR2 YYNGEE. CDR3 nucleotide sequence: TGTGCCAGCACCCGGACTAGCGGGAGGCGGGCAGAGACCCAGTACTTC. Its translation: CASTRTSGRRAETQYF.

Here the CDR3 reads CSAKTDSYEQYF. Here the CDR3 DNA reads TGCAGTGCTAAGACAGATTCCTACGAGCAGTACTTC. The rearrangement links TRBV20-1 to TRBJ2-7; D is possibly TRBD1 (5 bases). Germline V gives CDR1 DFQATT, CDR2 SNEGSKA (reference sequence). The CDR3 covers 12 residues. Trimming shortened V by 4 bases and J by 1 base, and 8 bases separated the two germline ends.

This chain uses TRBV11-2 with TRBJ1-1, with TRBD1 as a possible D gene (5 bases). In germline, CDR1 is SGHAT, CDR2 FQNNGV. CDR3 length: 19 amino acids. Trimming shortened V by 4 bases and J by 1 base, and 25 bases separated the two germline ends. This CDR3 is CASSSRIAGLGTSNTEAFF. In nucleotides, the CDR3 is TGTGCCAGCAGCTCAAGGATCGCGGGGCTTGGCACCTCGAACACTGAAGCTTTCTTT.

This clonotype was seen a few times. This sequence joins TRBV11-2 and TRBJ2-1; 7 bases align to TRBD2. V gave up 4 bases and J gave up 15 bases; unmatched junction bases: 9. The CDR3 contains 12 residues. The germline CDR1 and CDR2 sequences are SGHAT and FQNNGV. The CDR3 here is CASSSQRDSLFF. The CDR3 DNA is TGTGCCAGCAGCTCCCAGCGGGATTCACTGTTCTTC.

This chain links TRBV7-2 with TRBJ2-3; TRBD1 or TRBD2 may be the D gene (5 bases each). The CDR3 is made up of 17 amino acids. Germline CDR1 and CDR2: SGHTA and FQGNSA. V was trimmed by 0 bases and J by 6 bases, leaving 19 bases between them. The CDR3, as DNA: TGTGCCAGCAGCTTAGCGGGTTTGGGGCGCGGGTTTGATACGCAGTATTTT. Translated, it gives CASSLAGLGRGFDTQYF.

This clonotype was seen ten or more times. The junction departs from the called germline gene at one end, perhaps through a read error. The chain combines TRBV7-2 with TRBJ2-1, with D perhaps TRBD1 or TRBD2 (5 bases each). This CDR3 comprises 14 residues. Per germline, CDR1 SGHTA and CDR2 FQGNSA. For the CDR3, the DNA is TGTGCCAGCAGTTTAGAGGGGAGTTACAATGAGCAGTTCTTC. Its protein product is CASSLEGSYNEQFF. The entire variable domain, with the rest obtained from reference TRBV7-2 and TRBJ2-1, is as follows: GAGVSQSPSNKVTEKGKDVELRCDPISGHTALYWYRQSLGQGLEFLIYFQGNSAPDKSGLPSDRFSAERTGGSVSTLTIQRTQQEDSAVYLCASSLEGSYNEQFFGPGTRLTVL.

This clonotype came up a few times. The chain employs TRBV2 and TRBJ2-1; TRBD2 matches 9 bases. CDR3 length equals 14 residues. Germline values: CDR1 SNHLY, CDR2 FYNNEI. With 8 bases clipped from V and 12 bases from J, the junction kept 14 bases outside the gene matches. Here the CDR3 reads CASLKGDSGSLQFF. CDR3 coding DNA: TGTGCCAGCCTAAAGGGGGATAGCGGGAGCCTGCAGTTCTTC.

The CDR3 is CASNPPRGKRANNEQFF. CDR3 in DNA: TGTGCCTCCAACCCGCCCCGCGGTAAGCGGGCAAACAATGAGCAGTTCTTC. The J gene is TRBJ2-1, the V gene TRBV30; D is perhaps TRBD2 (6 bases). The CDR3 spans 17 residues. Germline values: CDR1 GTSNPN, CDR2 SVGIG (reference sequence). Trimming pared 7 bases from V and 5 bases from J, leaving 27 bases between.

V gene TRBV6-5 combines with J gene TRBJ1-6; D is uncertain. The V and J ends lost 0 bases and 1 base respectively, with 13 bases between them. This CDR3 region has 18 residues. Germline CDR1 is MNHEY and CDR2 is SVGAGI. Here the CDR3 reads CASSYSDEGSSYNSPLHF. The CDR3 DNA sequence: TGTGCCAGCAGTTACTCGGATGAAGGGAGTTCCTATAATTCACCCCTCCACTTT.

This clonotype was seen at least ten times. The DNA of the CDR3 is TGTGCCAGCAGCCAACCACAGGGGTACACCGGGGAGCTGTTTTTT. Its protein is CASSQPQGYTGELFF. The chain has TRBV14 and TRBJ2-2; TRBD1 matches 7 bases. Germline CDR1 reads SGHDN; CDR2 reads FVKESK. This CDR3 is built from 15 residues. The ends lost 2 bases at V and 3 bases at J; junction bases unmatched: 3.

Note on this clonotype: At one of its ends the junction is not consistent with the germline gene, which may arise from a read error. The chain has TRBV3-1 and TRBJ2-7; D possibly corresponds to TRBD2 (5 bases). This CDR3 is 15 amino acids long. Germline CDR1 and CDR2: LGHDT and YNNKEL (reference sequence). CDR3 sequence: CASSQDEGGPYQQYF. The DNA for the CDR3 is TGTGCCAGCAGCCAAGATGAGGGCGGACCCTACCAGCAGTACTTC.

The chain joins TRBV20-1 to TRBJ2-7; maybe TRBD2 (6 bases). The germline V gene has CDR1 DFQATT and CDR2 SNEGSKA (reference sequence). The CDR3 extends over 16 amino acids. V was clipped by 0 bases and J by 6 bases, with 21 bases between them. CDR3 bases: TGCAGTGCTAGAGAATGGGGGAGGCCCTTAGTGGGCGAGCAGTACTTC. Protein product: CSAREWGRPLVGEQYF.

A single count supports this clonotype. The V gene is TRBV20-1, the J gene TRBJ2-3; a possible D gene is TRBD2 (5 bases). Germline CDR1 reads DFQATT; CDR2 reads SNEGSKA (reference sequence). CDR3 length equals 15 residues. Trimming left V 5 bases short and J 1 base short, with 16 bases between. CDR3 region: CSAPGLGSGTDTQYF. The DNA of the CDR3 is TGCAGTGCTCCCGGGCTGGGTAGCGGCACAGATACGCAGTATTTT.

This clonotype turned up a few times. The chain combines TRBV7-9 with TRBJ2-3, with D perhaps matching TRBD2 (6 bases). Trimming removed 5 bases at V and 3 bases at J, with 12 bases between. Germline loops: CDR1 SEHNR, CDR2 FQNEAQ (reference sequence). CDR3 length: 14 residues. CDR3 in amino acids: CASSDLAVTDTQYF. In nucleotides, the CDR3 is TGTGCCAGCAGCGATTTAGCGGTGACAGATACGCAGTATTTT.

The chain links TRBV6-6 to TRBJ2-1; the D is unclear. With 10 bases removed from V and 0 bases from J, the gap between germline ends came to 10 bases. CDR3 size: 13 residues. The germline gives CDR1 MNHNY, CDR2 SVGAGI (reference sequence). The CDR3, as DNA: TGTGCCATCAGAAGGGTCTCCTACAATGAGCAGTTCTTC. Translation gives CAIRRVSYNEQFF.

Only a few counts were recorded for this clonotype. The chain links TRBV4-3 to TRBJ2-3; the D gene is possibly TRBD2 (5 bases). Trimming shortened V by 0 bases and J by 3 bases, and 13 bases separated the two germline ends. CDR1 is LGHNA, CDR2 YSLEER, per germline. The CDR3 is 16 residues long. The CDR3 here is CASSQEIARGTDTQYF. CDR3 DNA sequence: TGCGCCAGCAGCCAAGAGATCGCTCGAGGGACAGATACGCAGTATTTT.

This clonotype was counted a few times. The V gene is TRBV5-1, the J gene TRBJ2-2, with a weak D call TRBD1 (5 bases). The V and J ends lost 4 bases and 1 base respectively, with 17 bases between them. Germline CDR1 and CDR2: SGHRS and YFSETQ. This CDR3 has 17 amino acids. For the CDR3, the DNA is TGCGCCAGCAGCCCTTTAGGGGCAAATGGGAACACCGGGGAGCTGTTTTTT. Amino acid sequence: CASSPLGANGNTGELFF.

This clonotype was seen many times. The rearrangement joins TRBV3-1 to TRBJ2-7; TRBD2 might be the D (5 bases). Germline-derived CDR1 and CDR2 are LGHDT and YNNKEL (reference sequence). This CDR3 is 13 amino acids long. Trimming shortened V by 4 bases and J by 6 bases, and 13 bases separated the two germline ends. The CDR3 here is CASSLLVLGEQYF. The CDR3 nucleotides read TGTGCCAGCAGCCTACTAGTTCTCGGCGAGCAGTACTTC.

J is TRBJ2-7 and V is TRBV7-8, with 9 bases identical to TRBD2. Trimming at V came to 4 bases and at J to 4 bases, leaving 11 bases not matched to a gene. Germline V CDR1 and CDR2: SGHVS, FQNEAQ. The CDR3 is 16 amino acids. The CDR3 DNA follows: TGTGCCAGCAGCTCGGGACTAGCAGTGGGTCTTTACGAGCAGTACTTC. Translated, it gives CASSSGLAVGLYEQYF.

Many counts were recorded for this clonotype. The chain couples TRBV25-1 to TRBJ2-7; no clear D gene. V dropped 3 bases and J dropped 0 bases, with 3 bases sitting between them. The germline V gene encodes CDR1 MGHDK and CDR2 SYGVNS. This CDR3 spans 12 amino acids. Here the CDR3 DNA reads TGTGCCAGCAGTGATAGCTCCTACGAGCAGTACTTC. Encoded protein: CASSDSSYEQYF.

This clonotype was observed a handful of times. The genes are TRBV20-1 and TRBJ2-3, with D perhaps TRBD1 (7 bases). V gave up 6 bases and J gave up 5 bases, with 18 bases separating them. The germline CDR1 and CDR2 sequences are DFQATT and SNEGSKA (reference sequence). This CDR3 region has 14 residues. The CDR3 coding sequence is TGCAGTGCCCCGGAGGGGGCCCAGCAAGATACGCAGTATTTT. This sequence encodes CSAPEGAQQDTQYF.